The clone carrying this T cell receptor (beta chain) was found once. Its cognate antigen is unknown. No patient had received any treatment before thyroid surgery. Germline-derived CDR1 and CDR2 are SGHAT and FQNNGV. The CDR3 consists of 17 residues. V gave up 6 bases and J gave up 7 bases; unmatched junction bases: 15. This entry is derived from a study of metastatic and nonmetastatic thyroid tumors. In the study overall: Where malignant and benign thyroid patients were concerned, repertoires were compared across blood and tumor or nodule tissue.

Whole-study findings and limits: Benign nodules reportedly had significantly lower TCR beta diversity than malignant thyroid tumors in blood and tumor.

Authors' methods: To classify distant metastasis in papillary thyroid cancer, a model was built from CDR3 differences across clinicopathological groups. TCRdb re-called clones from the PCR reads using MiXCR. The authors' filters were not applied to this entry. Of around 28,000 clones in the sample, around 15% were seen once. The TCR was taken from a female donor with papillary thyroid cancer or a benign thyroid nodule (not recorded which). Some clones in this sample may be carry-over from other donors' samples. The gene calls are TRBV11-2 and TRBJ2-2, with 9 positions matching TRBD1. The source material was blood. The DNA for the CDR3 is TGTGCCAGCAGGGATTGGAGGACAGGGGTTTTGGGCGGGGAGCTGTTTTTT. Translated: CASRDWRTGVLGGELFF.